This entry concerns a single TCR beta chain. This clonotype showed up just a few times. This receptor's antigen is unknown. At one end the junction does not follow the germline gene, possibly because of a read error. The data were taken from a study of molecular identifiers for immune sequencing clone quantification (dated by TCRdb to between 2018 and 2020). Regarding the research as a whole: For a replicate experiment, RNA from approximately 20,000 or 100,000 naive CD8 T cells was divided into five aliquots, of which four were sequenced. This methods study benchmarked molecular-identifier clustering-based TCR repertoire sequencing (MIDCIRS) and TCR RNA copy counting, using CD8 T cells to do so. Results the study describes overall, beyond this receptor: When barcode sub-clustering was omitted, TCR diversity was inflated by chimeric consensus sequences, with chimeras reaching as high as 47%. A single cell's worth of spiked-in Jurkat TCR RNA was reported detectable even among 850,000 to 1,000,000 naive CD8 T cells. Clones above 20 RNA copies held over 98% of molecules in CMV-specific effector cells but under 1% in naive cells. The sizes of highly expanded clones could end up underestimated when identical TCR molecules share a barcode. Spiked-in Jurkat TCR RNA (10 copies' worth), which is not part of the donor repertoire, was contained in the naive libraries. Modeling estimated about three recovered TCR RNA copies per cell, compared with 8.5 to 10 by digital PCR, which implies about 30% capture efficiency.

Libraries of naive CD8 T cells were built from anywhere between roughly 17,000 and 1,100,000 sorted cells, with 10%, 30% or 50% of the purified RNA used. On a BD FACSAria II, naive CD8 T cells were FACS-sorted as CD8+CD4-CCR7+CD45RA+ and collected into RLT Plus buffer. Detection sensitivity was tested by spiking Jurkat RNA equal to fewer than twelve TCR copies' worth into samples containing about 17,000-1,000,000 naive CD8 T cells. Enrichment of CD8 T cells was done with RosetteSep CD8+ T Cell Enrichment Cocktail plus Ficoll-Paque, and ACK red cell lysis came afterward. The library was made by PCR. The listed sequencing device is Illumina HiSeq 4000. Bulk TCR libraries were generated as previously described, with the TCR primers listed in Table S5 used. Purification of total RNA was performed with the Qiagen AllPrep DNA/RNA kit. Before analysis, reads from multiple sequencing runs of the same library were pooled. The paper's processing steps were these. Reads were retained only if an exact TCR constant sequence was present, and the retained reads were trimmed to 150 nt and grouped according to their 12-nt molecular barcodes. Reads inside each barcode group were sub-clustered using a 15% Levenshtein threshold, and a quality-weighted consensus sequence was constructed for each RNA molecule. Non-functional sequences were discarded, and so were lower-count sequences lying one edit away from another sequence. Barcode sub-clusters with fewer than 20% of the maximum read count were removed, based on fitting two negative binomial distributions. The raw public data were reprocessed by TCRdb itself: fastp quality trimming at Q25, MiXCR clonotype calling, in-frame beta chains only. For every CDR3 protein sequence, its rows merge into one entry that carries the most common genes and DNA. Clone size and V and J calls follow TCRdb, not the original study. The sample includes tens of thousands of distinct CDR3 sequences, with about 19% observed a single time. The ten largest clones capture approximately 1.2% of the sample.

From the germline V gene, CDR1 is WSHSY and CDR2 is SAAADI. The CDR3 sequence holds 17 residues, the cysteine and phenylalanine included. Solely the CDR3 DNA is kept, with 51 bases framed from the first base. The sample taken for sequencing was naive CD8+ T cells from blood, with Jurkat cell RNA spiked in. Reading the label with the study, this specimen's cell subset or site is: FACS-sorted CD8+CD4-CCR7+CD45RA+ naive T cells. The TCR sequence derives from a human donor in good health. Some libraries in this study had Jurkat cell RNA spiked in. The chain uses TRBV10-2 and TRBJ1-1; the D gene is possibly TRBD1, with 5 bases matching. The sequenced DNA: TGCGCTAGCATTGAATACGTTCGGGGCCCCGTTGGCACTGAAGCTTTCTTT. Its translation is CASIEYVRGPVGTEAFF.